This passage covers 27 T cell receptor beta chains from one sample sequenced in a study of T cell responses to AZD1222 COVID-19 vaccine. Assay used: immunoSEQ multiplex PCR; TCRdb lists only in-frame clones, some missing. The top ten clones hold 25% to 30% of a sample with fewer than 200,000 clones, approximately 90% of them seen once. The sample was peripheral blood, taken 28 days after the second AZD1222 dose. The receptors were sampled from an adult who received the AZD1222 COVID-19 vaccine.

The V gene is TRBV28, the J gene TRBJ1-5, with TRBD1 identical over 7 bases. The CDR3 sequence is 14 residues long. J gave up 4 bases and V 6 bases, and 6 bases lay outside the gene matches. CDR1 and CDR2 from the germline V gene are MDHEN and SYDVKM. CDR3 in DNA: TGTGCCAGCAGGCTGACAGGGTCAAATCAGCCCCAGCATTTT. It translates to CASRLTGSNQPQHF.

The V call is TRBV7-2, the J call TRBJ1-4, with no clear D. The CDR3 covers 15 residues. Germline CDR1 SGHTA, CDR2 FQGNSA. Trimming stripped 4 bases from V and 6 bases from J, with 15 bases between. The DNA for the CDR3 is TGTGCCAGCAGCTCCTCAACTGGCGGCTATGAAAAACTGTTTTTT. As protein: CASSSSTGGYEKLFF.

The chain employs TRBV28 and TRBJ2-3; tentatively, D is TRBD1 or TRBD2 (6 bases each). V was pared by 8 bases and J by 5 bases, with 17 bases between. Per the germline V gene, CDR1 is MDHEN and CDR2 is SYDVKM. The CDR3 spans 14 residues. The CDR3 DNA is TGTGCCAGCCGGAACCGGGGGCCGGAAGATACGCAGTATTTT. Its translation: CASRNRGPEDTQYF.

V is TRBV7-3 and J is TRBJ2-3; D is uncertain. V gave up 4 bases and J gave up 1 base, with 9 bases separating them. From germline, CDR1 is SGHTA and CDR2 FQGTGA. The CDR3 is made up of 14 amino acids. The CDR3 region is CASSSYQGTDTQYF. The CDR3 nucleotides are TGTGCCAGCAGCTCCTATCAGGGCACAGATACGCAGTATTTT.

This chain uses TRBV6-1 with TRBJ1-6; D is unresolved. This CDR3 is built from 15 residues. Germline V CDR1 and CDR2: MNHNS, SASEGT. Trimming took off 0 bases at V and 7 bases at J, with 10 bases between the two ends. In DNA form, the CDR3 reads TGTGCCAGCAGTGAAGCAGGAGGGTCCAATTCACCCCTCCACTTT. This codes for CASSEAGGSNSPLHF.

The CDR3 is CASSLVSSYNEQFF. CDR3 nucleotide sequence: TGTGCCAGCAGCCTGGTAAGCTCCTACAATGAGCAGTTCTTC. The chain uses TRBV7-2 and TRBJ2-1; D is unresolved. The CDR3 is 14 residues long. Deletions cut 5 bases from V and 0 bases from J, with 8 bases between. CDR1 is SGHTA, CDR2 FQGNSA, per germline.

This clone was picked up one time. The chain employs TRBV6-5 and TRBJ1-2; 9 nucleotides align to TRBD1. V gave up 6 bases and J gave up 7 bases; unmatched junction bases: 9. Germline loops: CDR1 MNHEY, CDR2 SVGAGI. This CDR3 has 14 amino acids. In DNA, the CDR3 is TGTGCCAGCAGCCTACGGGACAGGGCTAGTGGCTACACCTTC. Protein sequence: CASSLRDRASGYTF.

The V and J genes are TRBV28 and TRBJ2-2; D is uncertain. Trimming shortened V by 5 bases and J by 3 bases, and 13 bases separated the two germline ends. The CDR3 covers 15 residues. CDR1 is MDHEN, CDR2 SYDVKM, per germline. This CDR3 is CASSEEGKYTGELFF. As DNA, the CDR3 is TGTGCCAGCAGTGAGGAAGGGAAGTACACCGGGGAGCTGTTTTTT. The full variable domain, in which reference TRBV28 and TRBJ2-2 provide the parts outside the CDR3, is DVKVTQSSRYLVKRTGEKVFLECVQDMDHENMFWYRQDPGLGLRLIYFSYDVKMKEKGDIPEGYSVSREKKERFSLILESASTNQTSMYLCASSEEGKYTGELFFGEGSRLTVL.

The chain has TRBV19 and TRBJ1-5; D not resolved. The CDR3 is 13 amino acids. The germline gives CDR1 LNHDA, CDR2 SQIVND (reference sequence). V dropped 5 bases and J dropped 3 bases, with 8 bases sitting between them. The CDR3 spells CASSPGINQPQHF. The CDR3 DNA reads as TGTGCCAGTAGTCCGGGGATCAATCAGCCCCAGCATTTT. Drawing the rest from reference TRBV19 and TRBJ1-5, the complete variable domain is DGGITQSPKYLFRKEGQNVTLSCEQNLNHDAMYWYRQDPGQGLRLIYYSQIVNDFQKGDIAEGYSVSREKKESFPLTVTSAQKNPTAFYLCASSPGINQPQHFGDGTRLSIL.

This rearrangement joins TRBV19 to TRBJ2-4; D is uncertain. Germline V gene data show CDR1 as LNHDA and CDR2 as SQIVND (reference sequence). V lost 4 bases and J lost 9, with 10 bases in between. The CDR3 sequence is 12 residues long. CDR3 residues: CASSTPRGIQYF. The CDR3 DNA sequence: TGTGCCAGTAGTACCCCCAGAGGCATTCAGTACTTC.

This CDR3 is CASSQGRDNTGELFF. DNA of the CDR3: TGCGCCAGCAGCCAAGGGAGGGATAACACCGGGGAGCTGTTTTTT. The chain has TRBV4-3 and TRBJ2-2, with D possibly being TRBD2 (6 bases). CDR1 is LGHNA, CDR2 YSLEER, per germline. The germline V and J ends were trimmed by 1 base and 2 bases, with 8 bases remaining between them. The CDR3 spans 15 residues.

The chain recombines TRBV21-1 with TRBJ2-7; the listed D gene, TRBD2, was not tested against the DNA. TRBV21-1 is a pseudogene locus. The CDR3 loop spans 13 amino acids. The CDR3 spells CASPPPTSYEQYF. CDR3 DNA: TGTGCCAGCCCCCCCCCTACTAGCTACGAGCAGTACTTC.

The chain is built from TRBV9 and TRBJ1-1; 9 positions agree with TRBD1. The germline gives CDR1 SGDLS, CDR2 YYNGEE. The CDR3 length is 17 residues. With 6 bases clipped from V and 0 bases from J, the junction kept 12 bases outside the gene matches. In nucleotides, the CDR3 is TGTGCCAGCACCCGTGGGACAGGGAGTCACATGAACACTGAAGCTTTCTTT. It encodes CASTRGTGSHMNTEAFF.

V and J are TRBV7-3 and TRBJ1-2; tentatively, D is TRBD1 (5 bases). Germline V gives CDR1 SGHTA, CDR2 FQGTGA. CDR3 length equals 11 residues. CDR3 nucleotides: TGTGCAACAGGTGATAACTATGGCTACACCTTC. This gives the protein CATGDNYGYTF.

V is TRBV4-1 and J is TRBJ1-6; no clear D gene. CDR1 is MGHRA, CDR2 YSYEKL, per germline. Trimming took 1 base from V and 3 from J, leaving 4 bases between them. The CDR3 length is 14 residues. The CDR3 is CASSQVSYNSPLHF. The CDR3, as DNA: TGCGCCAGCAGCCAAGTCAGCTATAATTCACCCCTCCACTTT.

The V gene is TRBV19, the J gene TRBJ1-5; 7 bases are shared with TRBD1. This CDR3 spans 13 amino acids. The germline gives CDR1 LNHDA, CDR2 SQIVND (reference sequence). J was trimmed by 8 bases and V by 10 bases; bases with no gene match: 11. CDR3 sequence: CATRGDPRKPQHF. In DNA, the CDR3 is TGTGCCACCAGGGGGGACCCCAGGAAGCCCCAGCATTTT.

The chain carries TRBV7-3 and TRBJ2-2; D is ambiguous. The CDR3 is 14 residues long. V lost 5 bases and J lost 7, with 14 bases in between. Germline V gene sequence: CDR1 SGHTA, CDR2 FQGTGA. The CDR3 DNA follows: TGTGCCAGCAGCACCTCAATCGGGTACGGGGAGCTGTTTTTT. It encodes CASSTSIGYGELFF.

The chain couples TRBV7-8 to TRBJ1-3; possible D gene TRBD1, 5 bases. The CDR3 loop spans 15 amino acids. Trimming took off 5 bases at V and 2 bases at J, with 13 bases between the two ends. The V gene's germline CDR1 is SGHVS and CDR2 FQNEAQ. CDR3 DNA: TGTGCCAGCAGCCAGGGACTTAGGGCTGGAAACACCATATATTTT. Its translation is CASSQGLRAGNTIYF.

The rearrangement uses TRBV5-1 and TRBJ2-3; TRBD2 agrees at 7 bases. Germline assignment: CDR1 SGHRS and CDR2 YFSETQ. This CDR3 comprises 17 residues. Trimming took 4 bases from V and 4 from J; bases not matched to a gene: 15. For the CDR3, the DNA is TGCGCCAGCAGCCTTTGGCGGGCGGGAGTGGGGCCAGATACGCAGTATTTT. Translating gives CASSLWRAGVGPDTQYF.

This clone has more than one count but fewer than ten. The sample carries other DNA sequences with the same CDR3. J is TRBJ2-7 and V is TRBV28; the match to TRBD2 covers 14 bases. V shed 3 bases and J 3 bases; nucleotides not matched to a gene: 1. This CDR3 region has 15 residues. CDR1 and CDR2 from the germline V gene are MDHEN and SYDVKM. The CDR3 loop is CASSLGTSGSYEQYF. In nucleotides, the CDR3 is TGTGCCAGCAGTTTGGGGACTAGCGGGAGCTACGAGCAGTACTTC.

This chain joins TRBV6-5 and TRBJ1-3, with D perhaps TRBD1 (5 bases). Germline loops: CDR1 MNHEY, CDR2 SVGAGI. The CDR3 consists of 14 residues. The V and J ends lost 6 bases and 4 bases respectively, with 13 bases between them. The CDR3 bases are TGTGCCAGCAGAGCGGGACTGAGAGGAAACACCATATATTTT. Encoded protein: CASRAGLRGNTIYF.

The genes are TRBV28 and TRBJ2-7, with D possibly matching TRBD1 (6 bases). CDR1 is MDHEN and CDR2 is SYDVKM in the germline V gene. The CDR3 length is 12 residues. V was trimmed by 10 bases and J by 4 bases, leaving 14 bases between them. In DNA form, the CDR3 reads TGTGCCACCACCGCTGGGACATACGAGCAGTACTTC. This codes for CATTAGTYEQYF.

The gene calls are TRBV29-1 and TRBJ2-3; 16 bases agree with TRBD2. Losses at the gene ends were 3 bases for V and 0 bases for J; bases not matched to a gene: 12. In germline, CDR1 is SQVTM, CDR2 ANQGSEA. This CDR3 is built from 20 residues. The CDR3 DNA reads TGCAGCGTTGAGATGTCGGGACTAGCGGGAGGGCCGTATAGCACAGATACGCAGTATTTT. This gives the protein CSVEMSGLAGGPYSTDTQYF.

The gene calls are TRBV19 and TRBJ2-7, with D hard to call. The germline gives CDR1 LNHDA, CDR2 SQIVND (reference sequence). The CDR3 is 14 residues long. V gave up 5 bases and J gave up 0 bases, with 11 bases separating them. The DNA of the CDR3 is TGTGCCAGTAGTGCCTCCGTTACCTCCTACGAGCAGTACTTC. It encodes CASSASVTSYEQYF.

The chain combines TRBV6-5 with TRBJ2-7, with 7 nucleotides matching TRBD1. The trim removed 2 bases at V and 3 bases at J, leaving 7 bases unmatched. The CDR3 sequence is 15 residues long. Germline loops: CDR1 MNHEY, CDR2 SVGAGI. CDR3 bases: TGTGCCAGCAGTTACCCCAGGGGGTCGAACTACGAGCAGTACTTC. Protein sequence: CASSYPRGSNYEQYF.

The rearrangement links TRBV27 to TRBJ1-6; D is uncertain. Germline lookup yields CDR1 MNHEY and CDR2 SMNVEV (reference sequence). V was shortened by 2 bases and J by 6 bases, with 8 bases between the two germline ends. There are 14 residues in the CDR3. The CDR3 DNA reads TGTGCCAGCAGTTTAGGCAGCGGTAATTCACCCCTCCACTTT. Residues: CASSLGSGNSPLHF.

The gene calls are TRBV7-9 and TRBJ2-4; D not resolved. Germline V lookup: CDR1 SEHNR, CDR2 FQNEAQ (reference sequence). Trimming removed 2 bases from V and 8 bases from J, with 4 bases in between. This CDR3 is built from 11 residues. For the CDR3, the DNA is TGTGCCAGCAGCTTAACCCACATTCAGTACTTC. It specifies CASSLTHIQYF.